This TCR beta chain was profiled in a study of cytomegalovirus exposure and HLA in healthy donors. Study-level results: Among donors in an Asian-associated ancestry cluster, a later analysis reportedly found fewer N-insertions than the approximately 670-donor mean. Upon later analysis, TCR association rates were observed to vary by HLA locus, being highest for DRB1 and lowest for HLA-C. Available immune exposure information covered CMV serostatus only.

As regards this clone: Its target is unknown.

PCR primers comprised 60 Vbeta and 13 Jbeta primers. Sequenced by immunoSEQ multiplex PCR; TCRdb stores in-frame clones only, minus some. The top ten clones hold over 2.5% of a sample with about 160,000 clones, about three quarters of them seen once. Germline V gives CDR1 SGHRS, CDR2 YFSETQ. V dropped 4 bases and J dropped 5 bases, with 15 bases sitting between them. The CDR3 is made up of 14 amino acids. The sequenced sample consisted of PBMCs. The gene calls are TRBV5-1 and TRBJ2-5, with D possibly matching TRBD1 (6 bases). The receptor was isolated from a woman aged 25 to 39 in good health and CMV-seronegative. The chain's CDR3 is CASSPQGGRETQYF. Here the CDR3 DNA reads TGCGCCAGCAGCCCACAGGGTGGGCGGGAGACCCAGTACTTC.